One and the same sample provided the 6 T cell receptor beta chains below, sequenced in a study of blood T cell repertoires in COVID-19. The repertoire was sequenced with immunoSEQ multiplex PCR; TCRdb's copy has only in-frame clones and lacks some. The sample consists of about 40,000 clones, 70% to 85% of them appearing once. Sequencing was performed on peripheral blood. Every receptor here comes from a woman aged 60-75 years with acute or convalescent COVID-19.

This clone was counted once. This sequence joins TRBV7-2 and TRBJ2-7, with D unclear. The germline V gene encodes CDR1 SGHTA and CDR2 FQGNSA. The CDR3 is 13 residues long. Deletions cut 1 base from V and 2 bases from J, with 6 bases between. The CDR3 coding sequence is TGTGCCAGCAGCTTAGAACAGCCCTACGAGCAGTACTTC. Its protein product is CASSLEQPYEQYF.

The V and J genes are TRBV7-6 and TRBJ1-5, with a possible D match to TRBD1 (5 bases). Germline V gives CDR1 SGHVS, CDR2 FNYEAQ. V gave up 5 bases and J gave up 7 bases, with 12 bases separating them. CDR3 length equals 13 residues. CDR3 loop: CASSVTGIQPQHF. CDR3 coding DNA: TGTGCCAGCAGCGTTACAGGAATCCAGCCCCAGCATTTT.

The chain employs TRBV5-1 and TRBJ1-1; 7 bases map to TRBD1. Germline CDR1 SGHRS, CDR2 YFSETQ. There are 14 residues in the CDR3. V trimming: 6 bases; J trimming: 4 bases; junction bases outside the gene matches: 9. The CDR3 is CASTPFNRGTEAFF. In DNA form, the CDR3 reads TGCGCCAGCACCCCTTTCAACAGGGGCACTGAAGCTTTCTTT.

The chain is built from TRBV4-1 and TRBJ1-1, with 8 bases fitting TRBD1. CDR1 and CDR2 (germline): MGHRA, YSYEKL. V dropped 3 bases and J dropped 3; count of bases not matched to a gene: 6. The CDR3 has 15 residues. The CDR3 DNA is TGCGCCAGCAGCCAGGGGACAGGACCTTACACTGAAGCTTTCTTT. Translated: CASSQGTGPYTEAFF.

The chain is built from TRBV30 and TRBJ2-1, with TRBD2 matching 12 bases. Germline lookup yields CDR1 GTSNPN and CDR2 SVGIG (reference sequence). J gave up 15 bases and V 8 bases, and 20 bases lay outside the gene matches. The CDR3 has 15 amino acids. CDR3 residues: CAHRPVLAGGGRAFF. CDR3 DNA sequence: TGTGCCCACCGTCCGGTCCTAGCGGGAGGGGGGCGCGCGTTCTTC. The complete variable domain, with remaining parts taken from reference TRBV30 and TRBJ2-1, reads SQTIHQWPATLVQPVGSPLSLECTVEGTSNPNLYWYRQAAGRGLQLLFYSVGIGQISSEVPQNLSASRPQDRQFILSSKKLLLSDSGFYLCAHRPVLAGGGRAFFGPGTRLTVL.

The DNA of the CDR3 is TGTGCCAGCAGCCAAGATAGGACTAGCGGGGCGGATACGCAGTATTTT. This encodes CASSQDRTSGADTQYF. This chain uses TRBV4-2 with TRBJ2-3; 12 bases line up with TRBD2. V gave up 0 bases and J gave up 6 bases; unmatched junction bases: 4. This CDR3 spans 16 amino acids. CDR1 and CDR2 from the germline V gene are LGHNA and YNFKEQ.